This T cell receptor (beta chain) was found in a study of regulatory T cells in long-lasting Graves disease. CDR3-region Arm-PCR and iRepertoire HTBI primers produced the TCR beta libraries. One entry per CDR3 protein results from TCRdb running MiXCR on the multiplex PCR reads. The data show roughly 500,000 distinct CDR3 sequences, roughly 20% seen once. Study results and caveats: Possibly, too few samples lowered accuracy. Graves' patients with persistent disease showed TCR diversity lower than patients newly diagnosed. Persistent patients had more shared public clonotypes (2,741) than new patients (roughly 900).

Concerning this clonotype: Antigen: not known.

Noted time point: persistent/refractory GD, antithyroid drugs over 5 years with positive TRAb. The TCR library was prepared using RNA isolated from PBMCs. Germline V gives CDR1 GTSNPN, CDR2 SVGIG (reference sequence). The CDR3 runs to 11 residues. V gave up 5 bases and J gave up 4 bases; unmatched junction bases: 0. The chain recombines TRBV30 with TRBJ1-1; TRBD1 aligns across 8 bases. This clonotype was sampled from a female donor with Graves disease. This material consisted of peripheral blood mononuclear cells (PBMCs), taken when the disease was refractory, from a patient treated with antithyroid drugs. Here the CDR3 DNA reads TGTGCCTGGGACAGGGGCACTGAAGCTTTCTTT. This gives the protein CAWDRGTEAFF. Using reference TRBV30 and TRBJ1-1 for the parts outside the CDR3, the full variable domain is SQTIHQWPATLVQPVGSPLSLECTVEGTSNPNLYWYRQAAGRGLQLLFYSVGIGQISSEVPQNLSASRPQDRQFILSSKKLLLSDSGFYLCAWDRGTEAFFGQGTRLTVV.